This T cell receptor (beta chain) derives from a study of cytomegalovirus exposure and HLA in healthy donors. Study-level results: Earlier analysis looked at TCR beta V segments, and most were productive about 87% or about 30% of the time. The authors enumerated 180 or so TCR beta chains as linked to cytomegalovirus.

Both 60 Vbeta primers and 13 Jbeta primers went into the PCR. This table comes from immunoSEQ multiplex PCR, and its TCRdb copy is limited to in-frame clones, with some not included. Here the sample spans some 180,000 clones, around 75% being singletons. CDR3 size: 12 residues. The V end lost 6 bases, the J end lost 2 bases, and 6 bases lay between the germline ends. Germline values: CDR1 SGHVS, CDR2 FQNEAQ. In regard to this clone: Its antigen is as yet unknown. Other DNA sequences in the same sample also yield this CDR3.

V is TRBV7-8 and J is TRBJ2-3; the D is unclear. The sequence was collected from a male donor in good health and CMV-seronegative. The specimen sequenced was PBMCs. The CDR3 is CASSLYTDTQYF. The CDR3 DNA is TGTGCCAGCAGTTTATACACAGATACGCAGTATTTT.